The entry below describes one TCR beta chain. What antigen it recognizes has not been identified. No clone much larger than this one lies a single base away; base qualities are absent. The cysteine opens and the phenylalanine closes a CDR3 of 18 amino acids. Only CDR3 DNA is held: 54 bases, read in frame from base 1. V sheds 8 bases and J sheds 1 base, leaving 26 bases between their ends. Based on the germline V gene, the CDR1 and CDR2 sequences are MNHNS and SASEGT. The data were taken from a study of T cells in Graves' hyperthyroidism and ophthalmopathy (dated by TCRdb to between 2017 and 2020). In terms of the full investigation: Peripheral blood was collected at initial diagnosis, before any treatment. TCR V-J signatures able to tell the groups apart were searched for in a discovery cohort of 90 to 100 patients, of whom approximately 40 had Graves' ophthalmopathy and around 56 had stable Graves' hyperthyroidism. An independent validation cohort of fewer than 20 hyperthyroidism patients and more than 15 patients who later progressed to ophthalmopathy tested prospective prediction of ophthalmopathy. The approximately 98 discovery patients were randomly divided into training and test sets at a 7:3 ratio. Thyroid tissue and blood T-cell repertoires from six Graves' hyperthyroidism patients were also compared in the study. Once sampling was done, hyperthyroidism patients were given methimazole at a starting dose of 30 mg daily, whereas ophthalmopathy patients were given high-dose intravenous methylprednisolone. The paper describes TCR Vbeta CDR3 sequencing of 135 peripheral blood samples, made up of approximately 40 ophthalmopathy patients, 70 to 80 hyperthyroidism patients and approximately 17 progressor patients.

Study-level results and caveats: In cross-validation, a model built on a 13 V-J signature told ophthalmopathy apart from stable hyperthyroidism with 85% to 90% sensitivity and approximately 81% specificity, and in testing the same model reached 80%/75%. Sample size was not statistically predetermined, and blinding of investigators to group allocation was not performed. In validation, progression to ophthalmopathy was predicted by the model with almost 71% sensitivity and approximately 78% specificity, a median of approximately 6.5 months before onset. Most expanded thyroid clonotypes (frequency above 0.001) were also found in blood, which suggests that blood repertoires may mirror thyroid immune responses.

Ophthalmopathy patients had moderately to severely active disease, with a Clinical Activity Score of 3 or more, a NOSPECS grade of 4 or more, and a disease duration of less than 3 months. Any patient with an uncontrolled infection, another autoimmune disease, pregnancy or lactation was excluded. Diagnoses were established on the basis of clinical symptoms, serum thyroxine and TRAb, thyroid ultrasound, and orbital computed tomography. PBMCs were separated from about 10 ml of fresh peripheral blood using Ficoll-Paque density gradient centrifugation. Total RNA was extracted using Trizol reagent, and RNA quality was assessed on an Agilent 2100 Bioanalyzer. The TCR beta CDR3 regions were amplified from RNA transcripts. For the first round of RT-PCR on the TCR CDR3, the HTBI primer set was used together with the Qiagen OneStep RT-PCR kit. The libraries were constructed in a second round of multiplex PCR and then size-selected and purified. Libraries were sequenced paired-end with 100 bp reads on an Illumina HiSeq2000. On the authors' methods: SOAPnuke was used to process the raw data, throwing out any read that contained adapters or uncalled bases, had a mean Phred below 15, or lacked an exact constant-primer or identifier match. COPE v1.2.5 was used to merge the high-quality paired reads, and each unique nucleotide sequence was defined as a clonotype. Clonotypes were aligned to IMGT TRBV, TRBD and TRBJ reference segments using MiTCR v1.1. The analysis was restricted to V-J combinations with a frequency above 0.0001, which together covered just over 99% of the repertoires. A TCS score was defined as the ratio between F50 (clonal expansion) and ExV (chaos), using BLOSUM62-based TCRdist between CDR3 peptides within each V-J. Welch's t-statistics and random forest reduced around 510 V-J features to roughly 13, which were used in a naive Bayes classifier (R e1071). Using fastp at Q25 and MiXCR, TCRdb reprocessed the public reads and kept productive beta chains. Each entry merges the rows of one CDR3 protein and shows their most common DNA and genes. None of the V and J calls come from the authors' own analysis; TCRdb made them. The table for this sample lists about 400,000 distinct CDR3 sequences; about 14% of them were counted only once. Clones ranked in the top ten supply around a fifth of the sample.

This receptor was identified in a woman in her 30s with Graves' ophthalmopathy. Material for sequencing was blood. The chain is encoded by TRBV6-1 joined to TRBJ2-5; the D gene assignment is ambiguous. The DNA sequence is as follows: TGTGCCAGCGCCCTTACTAACGAGAGAAATAATATCCAAGAGACCCAGTACTTC. The resulting protein is CASALTNERNNIQETQYF.